These 27 T cell receptor beta chains originate from one sample sequenced in a study of T cell responses to AZD1222 COVID-19 vaccine. Sequencing was performed with immunoSEQ multiplex PCR; in TCRdb, only in-frame clones are kept and a portion is missing. The repertoire holds 140,000 to 150,000 clones, with roughly 91% as singletons. Sequencing was performed on peripheral blood, taken on day 0 of AZD1222 vaccination. These receptors were collected from an adult in good health.

This clone was recorded once. The chain recombines TRBV3-1 (or the pseudogene TRBV3-2) with TRBJ1-1; the D is unclear. Deletions cut 1 base from V and 1 base from J, with 1 base between. The germline gives CDR1 LGHDT, CDR2 YNNKEL (reference sequence). This CDR3 spans 12 amino acids. Here the CDR3 DNA reads TGTGCCAGCAGCCAAGCGAACACTGAAGCTTTCTTT. Its translation is CASSQANTEAFF.

This CDR3 reads CASSLTSGVTDTQYF. As DNA, the CDR3 is TGTGCCAGCAGCTTGACTAGCGGGGTCACAGATACGCAGTATTTT. The chain carries TRBV7-9 and TRBJ2-3, with 11 bases matching TRBD2. The CDR3 totals 15 residues. Trimming took 3 bases from V and 2 from J; bases not matched to a gene: 1. Per germline, CDR1 SEHNR and CDR2 FQNEAQ (reference sequence). The whole variable domain, remainder taken from reference TRBV7-9 and TRBJ2-3, is DTGVSQNPRHKITKRGQNVTFRCDPISEHNRLYWYRQTLGQGPEFLTYFQNEAQLEKSRLLSDRFSAERPKGSFSTLEIQRTEQGDSAMYLCASSLTSGVTDTQYFGPGTRLTVL.

The rearrangement joins TRBV6-2 or TRBV6-3 to TRBJ1-1; the D gene is possibly TRBD1 (5 bases). Germline V lookup: CDR1 MNHEY, CDR2 SVGEGT. CDR3 size: 13 residues. Trimming left V 4 bases short and J 6 bases short, with 12 bases between. This CDR3 reads CASSWGRVSEAFF. CDR3 sequence (DNA): TGTGCCAGCAGTTGGGGCAGGGTCTCTGAAGCTTTCTTT.

The chain recombines TRBV7-9 with TRBJ1-1; 10 bases align to TRBD1. Trimming at V came to 5 bases and at J to 2 bases, leaving 5 bases not matched to a gene. This CDR3 contains 15 residues. The germline V gene encodes CDR1 SEHNR and CDR2 FQNEAQ (reference sequence). CDR3 sequence: CASSGRDRGNTEAFF. In nucleotides, the CDR3 is TGTGCCAGCAGCGGGAGGGACAGGGGAAACACTGAAGCTTTCTTT. The whole variable domain, filled in from reference TRBV7-9 and TRBJ1-1, reads DTGVSQNPRHKITKRGQNVTFRCDPISEHNRLYWYRQTLGQGPEFLTYFQNEAQLEKSRLLSDRFSAERPKGSFSTLEIQRTEQGDSAMYLCASSGRDRGNTEAFFGQGTRLTVV.

The rearrangement uses TRBV24-1 and TRBJ1-2; no clear D gene. This CDR3 has 13 residues. V lost 1 base and J 6 bases, leaving 8 bases between the germline ends. CDR1 and CDR2 (germline): KGHDR, SFDVKD. CDR3 DNA sequence: TGTGCCACCAGTGATTTAAAGGCGAATGGCTACACCTTC. It codes for CATSDLKANGYTF.

The genes are TRBV24-1 and TRBJ2-1; D may be TRBD1 (6 bases). The CDR3 contains 18 residues. V dropped 3 bases and J dropped 3 bases, with 20 bases sitting between them. In germline, CDR1 is KGHDR, CDR2 SFDVKD. CDR3 sequence (DNA): TGTGCCACCAGTGATGTGCACACAGGGTTGCCTTTCTACAATGAGCAGTTCTTC. This translates into CATSDVHTGLPFYNEQFF.

This chain connects TRBV6-4 to TRBJ1-1; D unclear. V gave up 5 bases and J gave up 1 base, with 8 bases separating them. Germline loops: CDR1 MRHNA, CDR2 SNTAGT. This CDR3 spans 13 amino acids. The CDR3: CASSLRGNTEAFF. The CDR3 DNA reads TGTGCCAGCAGTCTACGGGGGAACACTGAAGCTTTCTTT.

The chain carries TRBV15 and TRBJ1-1, with 7 bases lining up with TRBD1. The CDR3 runs to 14 residues. Trimming cost V 0 bases and J 8 bases; bases outside gene matches: 6. Germline V gives CDR1 LNHNV, CDR2 YYDKDF (reference sequence). This chain's CDR3 is CATSRDGTAVEAFF. For the CDR3, the DNA is TGTGCCACCAGCAGAGACGGGACAGCCGTCGAAGCTTTCTTT. The full variable domain, with the rest looked up from reference TRBV15 and TRBJ1-1, is DAMVIQNPRYQVTQFGKPVTLSCSQTLNHNVMYWYQQKSSQAPKLLFHYYDKDFNNEADTPDNFQSRRPNTSFCFLDIRSPGLGDTAMYLCATSRDGTAVEAFFGQGTRLTVV.

This rearrangement joins TRBV9 to TRBJ2-7; D is unclear. There are 14 residues in the CDR3. Trimming left V 4 bases short and J 3 bases short, with 14 bases between. In germline, CDR1 is SGDLS, CDR2 YYNGEE. The CDR3 DNA reads TGTGCCAGCAGCCCAACCCCGAGGAGCTACGAGCAGTACTTC. Translation gives CASSPTPRSYEQYF.

This chain links TRBV27 with TRBJ1-1; D may be TRBD1 (5 bases). CDR1 is MNHEY, CDR2 SMNVEV, per germline (reference sequence). The CDR3 is 13 residues long. V lost 6 bases and J lost 1, with 9 bases in between. CDR3 protein: CASSMGPNTEAFF. The CDR3 DNA reads TGTGCCAGCAGCATGGGACCGAACACTGAAGCTTTCTTT.

V usage is TRBV13 and J usage is TRBJ1-1; 7 positions match TRBD1. Germline V lookup: CDR1 PRHDT, CDR2 FYEKMQ (reference sequence). V lost 5 bases to trimming and J lost 1 base; unmatched junction nucleotides: 4. This CDR3 is 14 amino acids long. The CDR3 is CASSQGTANTEAFF. In DNA form, the CDR3 reads TGTGCCAGCAGCCAGGGGACAGCGAACACTGAAGCTTTCTTT.

The rearrangement links TRBV29-1 to TRBJ2-5, with 9 positions matching TRBD2. CDR1 SQVTM and CDR2 ANQGSEA come from the germline V gene. V dropped 3 bases and J dropped 5; count of bases not matched to a gene: 7. This CDR3 contains 14 residues. DNA for the CDR3: TGCAGCGTTGATAGGCTAGCGGGGTATGAGACCCAGTACTTC. This translates into CSVDRLAGYETQYF.

V gene TRBV7-2 combines with J gene TRBJ2-2, with 11 bases matching TRBD1. CDR1 and CDR2 (germline): SGHTA, FQGNSA. V was clipped by 3 bases and J by 6 bases; unmatched bases: 9. This CDR3 has 17 amino acids. CDR3 sequence (DNA): TGTGCCAGCAGCTTCGCGGGGAGGGGACAGGGGGCCGGGGAGCTGTTTTTT. Encoded protein: CASSFAGRGQGAGELFF. The variable domain in full, completed from reference TRBV7-2 and TRBJ2-2, reads GAGVSQSPSNKVTEKGKDVELRCDPISGHTALYWYRQSLGQGLEFLIYFQGNSAPDKSGLPSDRFSAERTGGSVSTLTIQRTQQEDSAVYLCASSFAGRGQGAGELFFGEGSRLTVL.

With respect to this clone: The junction and the germline gene differ at one end; a read error may be behind it. The rearrangement links TRBV30 to TRBJ2-1, with D perhaps matching TRBD2 (5 bases). In germline, CDR1 is GTSNPN, CDR2 SVGIG (reference sequence). This CDR3 region has 13 residues. The CDR3: CAWTGSSYNEQFF. In nucleotides, the CDR3 is TGTGCTTGGACGGGGAGCTCCTACAATGAGCAGTTCTTC.

The rearrangement uses TRBV24-1 and TRBJ2-7, with 10 nucleotides matching TRBD2. The V gene end was trimmed by 5 bases and the J gene end by 3 bases; junction bases not matched to a gene: 0. The CDR3 is 13 amino acids. From germline, CDR1 is KGHDR and CDR2 SFDVKD. The CDR3 loop is CATSASGGYEQYF. CDR3 bases: TGTGCCACCAGTGCTAGCGGGGGCTACGAGCAGTACTTC.

J is TRBJ2-7 and V is TRBV6-5; a weak D match, TRBD1 (6 bases). In germline, CDR1 is MNHEY, CDR2 SVGAGI. With 6 bases removed from V and 2 bases from J, the gap between germline ends came to 14 bases. The CDR3 has 14 residues. For the CDR3, the DNA is TGTGCCAGCAGAATACAGGGACAAACCTACGAGCAGTACTTC. It codes for CASRIQGQTYEQYF.

V is TRBV30 and J is TRBJ2-7; 7 nucleotides align to TRBD1. The CDR3 runs to 16 residues. The junction had 13 bases not matched to a gene; V was cut back by 1 base and J by 4 bases. Germline V lookup: CDR1 GTSNPN, CDR2 SVGIG (reference sequence). For the CDR3, the DNA is TGTGCCTGGAGTGCCACTGACAGGGAGTGGGCATACGAGCAGTACTTC. Translated, it gives CAWSATDREWAYEQYF.

This clone was observed a single time. This CDR3 reads CSVALTGREQYF. CDR3 coding DNA: TGCAGCGTTGCCTTGACAGGGCGCGAGCAGTACTTC. This rearrangement joins TRBV29-1 to TRBJ2-7; 7 bases align to TRBD1. This CDR3 contains 12 residues. The V gene end was trimmed by 4 bases and the J gene end by 6 bases; junction bases not matched to a gene: 6. Germline V CDR1 and CDR2: SQVTM, ANQGSEA.

The chain combines TRBV5-1 with TRBJ2-1; the match to TRBD1 covers 8 bases. V lost 0 bases to trimming and J lost 8 bases; unmatched junction nucleotides: 4. The CDR3 has 14 residues. The germline CDR1 and CDR2 sequences are SGHRS and YFSETQ. The CDR3 DNA sequence: TGCGCCAGCAGCTTGGGACAGGGGCGCGATGAGCAGTTCTTC. This translates into CASSLGQGRDEQFF.

The chain is built from TRBV9 and TRBJ2-4, with 7 bases matching TRBD1. The V and J ends lost 0 bases and 7 bases, in that order; junction bases with no gene match: 7. Per the germline V gene, CDR1 is SGDLS and CDR2 is YYNGEE. The CDR3 has 15 residues. The CDR3 nucleotides are TGTGCCAGCAGCGTAGCGGCGACAGGGCAGAACATTCAGTACTTC. It codes for CASSVAATGQNIQYF.

The chain recombines TRBV18 with TRBJ1-6, with D perhaps matching TRBD1 (6 bases). The CDR3 consists of 14 residues. V dropped 1 base and J dropped 8 bases, with 9 bases sitting between them. Germline V gene lookup returns CDR1 KGHSH and CDR2 LQKENI. CDR3 region: CASSPRTEDSPLHF. The DNA of the CDR3 is TGTGCCAGCTCACCACGGACAGAGGATTCACCCCTCCACTTT.

This clone was counted a few times. J is TRBJ1-1 and V is TRBV29-1, with TRBD1 as a possible D gene (5 bases). Germline assignment: CDR1 SQVTM and CDR2 ANQGSEA. The CDR3 is 11 residues long. V lost 7 bases and J lost 8, with 14 bases in between. The DNA for the CDR3 is TGCAGCGGGCGAGACAGATGGGAAGCTTTCTTT. It encodes CSGRDRWEAFF.

Comment on this clone: The sample has other DNA sequences that encode this CDR3 too. The CDR3 protein is CASSQELAGGAYNEQFF. CDR3 in DNA: TGCGCCAGCAGCCAAGAACTAGCGGGGGGCGCCTACAATGAGCAGTTCTTC. The chain uses TRBV4-3 and TRBJ2-1; 12 bases are a match to TRBD2. Germline V CDR1 and CDR2: LGHNA, YSLEER. After removal of 0 bases from V and 2 bases from J, the junction contained 2 bases not matched to a gene. This CDR3 is 17 amino acids long.

J is TRBJ1-1 and V is TRBV10-3, with D tentatively TRBD1 (6 bases). The CDR3 runs to 14 residues. The V and J ends lost 4 bases and 1 base respectively, with 10 bases between them. CDR1 and CDR2 (germline): ENHRY, SYGVKD. The CDR3 loop is CAISGRGQNTEAFF. The CDR3 DNA sequence: TGTGCCATCAGTGGGAGGGGACAGAACACTGAAGCTTTCTTT.

The genes are TRBV12-3 or TRBV12-4 and TRBJ1-1; 7 bases match TRBD1. The CDR3 consists of 13 residues. Trimming took 3 bases from V and 6 from J; bases not matched to a gene: 4. In DNA form, the CDR3 reads TGTGCCAGCAGTTTCCGGGACAGCTCTGAAGCTTTCTTT. This sequence encodes CASSFRDSSEAFF.

This CDR3 is CASSQVPPEAKNIQYF. In DNA, the CDR3 is TGCGCCAGCAGCCAAGTACCACCCGAAGCCAAAAACATTCAGTACTTC. This sequence joins TRBV4-1 and TRBJ2-4; D gene ambiguous. Per the germline V gene, CDR1 is MGHRA and CDR2 is YSYEKL. The CDR3 totals 16 residues. V lost 1 base, J lost 0 bases, and 10 bases lay in between.

The chain links TRBV13 to TRBJ1-5; the D is unclear. The CDR3 consists of 14 residues. V lost 3 bases and J 3 bases, leaving 9 bases between the germline ends. Germline V gives CDR1 PRHDT, CDR2 FYEKMQ (reference sequence). The DNA for the CDR3 is TGTGCCAGCAGCTTTGGCAGACCCAATCAGCCCCAGCATTTT. This translates into CASSFGRPNQPQHF.